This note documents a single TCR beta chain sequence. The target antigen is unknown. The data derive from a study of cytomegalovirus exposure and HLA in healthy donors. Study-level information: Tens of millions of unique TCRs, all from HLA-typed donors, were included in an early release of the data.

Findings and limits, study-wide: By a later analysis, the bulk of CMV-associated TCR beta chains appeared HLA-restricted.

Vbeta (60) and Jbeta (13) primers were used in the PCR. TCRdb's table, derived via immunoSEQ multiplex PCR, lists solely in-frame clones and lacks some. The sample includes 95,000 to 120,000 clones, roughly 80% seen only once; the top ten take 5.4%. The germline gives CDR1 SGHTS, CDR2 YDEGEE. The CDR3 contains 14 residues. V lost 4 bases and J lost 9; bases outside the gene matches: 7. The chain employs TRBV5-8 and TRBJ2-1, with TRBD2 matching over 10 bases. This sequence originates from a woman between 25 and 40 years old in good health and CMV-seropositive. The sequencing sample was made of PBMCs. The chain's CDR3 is CASSLYLAGAEQFF. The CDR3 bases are TGTGCCAGCAGCCTCTACCTAGCGGGGGCTGAGCAGTTCTTC.